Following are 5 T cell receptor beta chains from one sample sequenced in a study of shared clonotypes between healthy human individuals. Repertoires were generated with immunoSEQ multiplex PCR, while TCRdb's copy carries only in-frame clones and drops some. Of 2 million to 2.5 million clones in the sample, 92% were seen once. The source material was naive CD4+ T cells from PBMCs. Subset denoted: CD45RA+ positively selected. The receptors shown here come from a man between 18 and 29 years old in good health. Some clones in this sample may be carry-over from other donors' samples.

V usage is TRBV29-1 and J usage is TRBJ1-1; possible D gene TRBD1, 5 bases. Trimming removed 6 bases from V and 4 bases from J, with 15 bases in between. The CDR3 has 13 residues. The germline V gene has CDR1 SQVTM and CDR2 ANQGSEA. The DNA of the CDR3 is TGCAGCGTAACTCAGGGCCAGACCACTGAAGCTTTCTTT. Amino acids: CSVTQGQTTEAFF.

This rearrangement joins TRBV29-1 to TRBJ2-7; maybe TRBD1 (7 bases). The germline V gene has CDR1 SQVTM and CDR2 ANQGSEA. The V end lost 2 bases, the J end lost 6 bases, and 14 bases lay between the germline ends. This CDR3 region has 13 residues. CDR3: CSVESQGEAEQYF. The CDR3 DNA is TGCAGCGTTGAAAGCCAGGGGGAGGCCGAGCAGTACTTC.

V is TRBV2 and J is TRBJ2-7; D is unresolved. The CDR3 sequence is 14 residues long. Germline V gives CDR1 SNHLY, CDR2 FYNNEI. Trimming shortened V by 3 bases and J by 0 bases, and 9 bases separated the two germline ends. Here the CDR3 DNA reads TGTGCCAGCAGTGACTACAAGAGCTCCTACGAGCAGTACTTC. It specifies CASSDYKSSYEQYF.

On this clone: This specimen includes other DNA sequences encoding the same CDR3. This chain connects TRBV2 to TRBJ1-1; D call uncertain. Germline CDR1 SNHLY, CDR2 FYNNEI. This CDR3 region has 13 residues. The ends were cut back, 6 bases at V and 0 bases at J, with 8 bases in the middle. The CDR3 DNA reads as TGTGCCAGCAGCGCGACCATGAACACTGAAGCTTTCTTT. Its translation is CASSATMNTEAFF.

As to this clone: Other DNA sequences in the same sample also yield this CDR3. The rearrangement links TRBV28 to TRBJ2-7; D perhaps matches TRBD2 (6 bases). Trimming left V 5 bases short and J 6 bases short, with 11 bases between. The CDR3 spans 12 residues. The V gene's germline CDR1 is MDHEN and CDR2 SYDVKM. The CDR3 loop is CASSPRLVEQYF. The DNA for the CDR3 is TGTGCCAGCAGTCCCAGACTAGTCGAGCAGTACTTC.